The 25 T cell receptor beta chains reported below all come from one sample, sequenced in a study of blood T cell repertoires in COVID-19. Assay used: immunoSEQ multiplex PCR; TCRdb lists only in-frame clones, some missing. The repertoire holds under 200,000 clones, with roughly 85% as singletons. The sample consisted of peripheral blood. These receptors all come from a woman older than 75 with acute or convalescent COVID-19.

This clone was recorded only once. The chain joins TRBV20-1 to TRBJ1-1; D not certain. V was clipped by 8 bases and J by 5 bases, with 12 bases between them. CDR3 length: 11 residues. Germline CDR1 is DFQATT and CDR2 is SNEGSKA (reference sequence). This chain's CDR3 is CSQKRETEAFF. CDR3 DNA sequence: TGCAGTCAAAAGAGGGAGACTGAAGCTTTCTTT.

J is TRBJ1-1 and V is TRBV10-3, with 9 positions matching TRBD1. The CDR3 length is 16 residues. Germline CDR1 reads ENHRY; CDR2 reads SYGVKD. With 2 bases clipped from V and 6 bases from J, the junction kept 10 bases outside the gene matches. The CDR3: CAISEGKQGARAEAFF. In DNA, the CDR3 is TGTGCCATCAGTGAGGGGAAACAGGGGGCTAGAGCTGAAGCTTTCTTT.

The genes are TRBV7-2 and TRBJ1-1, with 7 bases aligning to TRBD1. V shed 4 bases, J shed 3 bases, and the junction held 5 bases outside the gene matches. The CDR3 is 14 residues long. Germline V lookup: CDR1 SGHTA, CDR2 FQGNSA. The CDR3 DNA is TGTGCCAGCAGCTGGAAAGGGACAGACACTGAAGCTTTCTTT. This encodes CASSWKGTDTEAFF.

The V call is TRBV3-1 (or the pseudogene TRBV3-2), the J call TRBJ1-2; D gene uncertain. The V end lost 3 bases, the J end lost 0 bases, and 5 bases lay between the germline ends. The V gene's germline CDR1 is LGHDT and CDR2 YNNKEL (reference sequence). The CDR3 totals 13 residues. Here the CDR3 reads CASSHSANYGYTF. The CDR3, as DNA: TGTGCCAGCAGCCATAGTGCTAACTATGGCTACACCTTC.

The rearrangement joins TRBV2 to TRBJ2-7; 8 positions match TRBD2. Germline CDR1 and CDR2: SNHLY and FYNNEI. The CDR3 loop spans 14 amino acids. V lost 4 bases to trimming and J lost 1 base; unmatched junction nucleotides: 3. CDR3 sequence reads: CASSVGGRSYEQYF. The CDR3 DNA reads TGTGCCAGCAGTGTGGGCGGGAGGTCCTACGAGCAGTACTTC.

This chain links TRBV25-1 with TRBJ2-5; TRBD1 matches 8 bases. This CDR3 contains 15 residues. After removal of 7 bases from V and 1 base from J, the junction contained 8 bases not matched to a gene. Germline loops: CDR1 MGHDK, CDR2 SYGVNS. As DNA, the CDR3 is TGTGCCAGCACCAACTACGGACAGGGCCAAGAGACCCAGTACTTC. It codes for CASTNYGQGQETQYF.

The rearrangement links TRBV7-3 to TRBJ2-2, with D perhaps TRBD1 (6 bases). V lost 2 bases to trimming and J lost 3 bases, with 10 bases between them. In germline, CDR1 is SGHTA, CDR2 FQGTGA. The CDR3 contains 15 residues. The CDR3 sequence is CASSLGDIYTGELFF. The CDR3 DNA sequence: TGTGCCAGCAGCTTAGGGGACATATACACCGGGGAGCTGTTTTTT. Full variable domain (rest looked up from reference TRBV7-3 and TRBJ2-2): GAGVSQTPSNKVTEKGKYVELRCDPISGHTALYWYRQSLGQGPEFLIYFQGTGAADDSGLPNDRFFAVRPEGSVSTLKIQRTERGDSAVYLCASSLGDIYTGELFFGEGSRLTVL.

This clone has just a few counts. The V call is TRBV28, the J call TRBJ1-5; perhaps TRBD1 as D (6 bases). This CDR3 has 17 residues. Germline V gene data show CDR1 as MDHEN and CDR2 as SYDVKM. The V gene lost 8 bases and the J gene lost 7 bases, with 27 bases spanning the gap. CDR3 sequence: CASGKGTGSGTVQPQHF. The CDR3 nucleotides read TGTGCCAGCGGAAAGGGCACAGGGTCGGGAACTGTGCAGCCCCAGCATTTT.

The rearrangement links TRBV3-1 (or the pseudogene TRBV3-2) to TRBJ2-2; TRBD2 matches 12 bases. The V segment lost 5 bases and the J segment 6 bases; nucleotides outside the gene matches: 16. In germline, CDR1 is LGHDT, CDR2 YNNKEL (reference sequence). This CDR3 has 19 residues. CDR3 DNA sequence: TGTGCCAGCAGCTTAAGGGGGACTAGCGGGTCCCTAAGTGCCGGGGAGCTGTTTTTT. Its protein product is CASSLRGTSGSLSAGELFF.

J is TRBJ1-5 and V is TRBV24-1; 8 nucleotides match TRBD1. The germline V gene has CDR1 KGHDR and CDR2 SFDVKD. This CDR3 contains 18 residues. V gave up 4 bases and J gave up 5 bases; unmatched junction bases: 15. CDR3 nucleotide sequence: TGTGCCACCAGTGACCCCTCTCCTGACAGGGGTTGGGATCAGCCCCAGCATTTT. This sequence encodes CATSDPSPDRGWDQPQHF.

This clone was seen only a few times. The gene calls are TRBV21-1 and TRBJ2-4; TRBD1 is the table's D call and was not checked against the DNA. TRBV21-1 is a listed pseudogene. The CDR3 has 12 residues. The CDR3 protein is CASSKGRQIQYF. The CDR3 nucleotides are TGTGCCAGCAGCAAAGGGCGACAAATTCAGTACTTC.

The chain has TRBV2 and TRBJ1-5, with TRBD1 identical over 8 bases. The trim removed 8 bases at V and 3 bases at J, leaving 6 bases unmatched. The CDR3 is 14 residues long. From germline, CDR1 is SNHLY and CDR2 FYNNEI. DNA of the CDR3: TGTGCCAGCGGACAGGGACAGAACAATCAGCCCCAGCATTTT. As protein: CASGQGQNNQPQHF. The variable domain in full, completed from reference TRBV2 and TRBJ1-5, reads EPEVTQTPSHQVTQMGQEVILRCVPISNHLYFYWYRQILGQKVEFLVSFYNNEISEKSEIFDDQFSVERPDGSNFTLKIRSTKLEDSAMYFCASGQGQNNQPQHFGDGTRLSIL.

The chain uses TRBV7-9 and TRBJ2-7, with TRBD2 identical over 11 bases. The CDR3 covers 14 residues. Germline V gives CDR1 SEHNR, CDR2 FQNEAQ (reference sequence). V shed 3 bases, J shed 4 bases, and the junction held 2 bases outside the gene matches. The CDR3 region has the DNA TGTGCCAGCAGCTTCGGGACTAGCGGATACGAGCAGTACTTC. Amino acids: CASSFGTSGYEQYF.

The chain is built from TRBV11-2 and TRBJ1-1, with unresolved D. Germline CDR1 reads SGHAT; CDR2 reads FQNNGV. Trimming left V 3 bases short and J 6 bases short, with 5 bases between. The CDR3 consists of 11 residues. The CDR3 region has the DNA TGTGCCAGCAGCTTCCTCGCTGAAGCTTTCTTT. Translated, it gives CASSFLAEAFF.

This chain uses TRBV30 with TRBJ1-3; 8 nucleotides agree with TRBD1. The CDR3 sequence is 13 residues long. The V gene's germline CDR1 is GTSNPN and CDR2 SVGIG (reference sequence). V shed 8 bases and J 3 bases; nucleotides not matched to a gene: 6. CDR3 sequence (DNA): TGTGCCACTCAGGGGGCTGATGGAAACACCATATATTTT. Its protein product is CATQGADGNTIYF.

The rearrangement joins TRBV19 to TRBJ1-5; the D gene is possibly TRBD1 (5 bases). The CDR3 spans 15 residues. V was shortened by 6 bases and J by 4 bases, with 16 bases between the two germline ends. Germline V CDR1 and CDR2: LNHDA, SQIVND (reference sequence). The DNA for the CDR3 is TGTGCCAGTAGCAACACAGGAGTGAGAAATCAGCCCCAGCATTTT. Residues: CASSNTGVRNQPQHF.

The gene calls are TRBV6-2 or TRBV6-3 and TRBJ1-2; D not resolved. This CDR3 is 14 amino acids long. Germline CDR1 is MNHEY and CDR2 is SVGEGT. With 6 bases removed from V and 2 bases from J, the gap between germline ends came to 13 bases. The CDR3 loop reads CASSPRGMNYGYTF. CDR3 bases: TGTGCCAGCAGCCCCAGAGGGATGAACTATGGCTACACCTTC.

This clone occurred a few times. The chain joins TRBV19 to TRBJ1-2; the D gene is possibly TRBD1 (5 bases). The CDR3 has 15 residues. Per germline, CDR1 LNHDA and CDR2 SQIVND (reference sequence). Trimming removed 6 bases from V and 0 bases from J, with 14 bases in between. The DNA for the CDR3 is TGTGCCAGTAGATTAAGACAGAATACTAACTATGGCTACACCTTC. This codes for CASRLRQNTNYGYTF.

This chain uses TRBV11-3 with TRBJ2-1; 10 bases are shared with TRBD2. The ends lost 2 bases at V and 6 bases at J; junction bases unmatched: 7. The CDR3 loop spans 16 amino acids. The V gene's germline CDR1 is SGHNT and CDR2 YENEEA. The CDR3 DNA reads TGTGCCAGCAGCTTATTTGGAGCGGGAGGGCCCAATGAGCAGTTCTTC. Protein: CASSLFGAGGPNEQFF.

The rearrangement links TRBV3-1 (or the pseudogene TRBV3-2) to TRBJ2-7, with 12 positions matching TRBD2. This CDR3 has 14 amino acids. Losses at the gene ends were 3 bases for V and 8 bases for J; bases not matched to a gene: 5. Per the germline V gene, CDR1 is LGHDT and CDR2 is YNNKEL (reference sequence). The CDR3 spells CASSQLAGGAQQYF. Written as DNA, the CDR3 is TGTGCCAGCAGCCAGCTAGCGGGGGGGGCACAGCAGTACTTC.

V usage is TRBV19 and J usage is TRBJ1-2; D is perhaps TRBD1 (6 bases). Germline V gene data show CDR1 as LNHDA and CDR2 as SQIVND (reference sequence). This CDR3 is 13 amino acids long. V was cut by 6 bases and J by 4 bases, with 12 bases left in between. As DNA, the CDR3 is TGTGCCAGTAGCAGACAGGTCCCCTATGGCTACACCTTC. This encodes CASSRQVPYGYTF.

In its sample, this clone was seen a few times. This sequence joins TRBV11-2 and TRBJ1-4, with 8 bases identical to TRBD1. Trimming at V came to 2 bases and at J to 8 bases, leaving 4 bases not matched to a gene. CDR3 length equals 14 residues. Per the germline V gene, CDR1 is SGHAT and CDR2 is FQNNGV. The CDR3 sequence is CASSLMTGEEKLFF. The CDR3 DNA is TGTGCCAGCAGCTTAATGACAGGGGAAGAAAAACTGTTTTTT.

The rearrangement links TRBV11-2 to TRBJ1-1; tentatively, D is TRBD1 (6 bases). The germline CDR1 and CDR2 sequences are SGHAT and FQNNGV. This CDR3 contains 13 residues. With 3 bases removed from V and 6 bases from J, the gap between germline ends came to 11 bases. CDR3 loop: CASSFTGNAEAFF. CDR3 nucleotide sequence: TGTGCCAGCAGCTTCACAGGGAATGCTGAAGCTTTCTTT.

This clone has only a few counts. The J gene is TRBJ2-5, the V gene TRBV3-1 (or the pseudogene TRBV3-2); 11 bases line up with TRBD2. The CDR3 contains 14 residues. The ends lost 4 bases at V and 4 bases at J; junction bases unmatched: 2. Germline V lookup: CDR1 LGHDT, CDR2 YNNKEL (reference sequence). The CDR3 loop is CASSLAGGPETQYF. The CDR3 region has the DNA TGTGCCAGCAGCCTAGCGGGAGGGCCAGAGACCCAGTACTTC.

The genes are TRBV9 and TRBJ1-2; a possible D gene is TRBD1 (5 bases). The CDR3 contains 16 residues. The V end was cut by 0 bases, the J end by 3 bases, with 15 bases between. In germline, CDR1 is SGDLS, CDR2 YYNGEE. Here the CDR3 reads CASSVEMGGRYYGYTF. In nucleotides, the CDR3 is TGTGCCAGCAGCGTAGAGATGGGGGGACGGTACTATGGCTACACCTTC.